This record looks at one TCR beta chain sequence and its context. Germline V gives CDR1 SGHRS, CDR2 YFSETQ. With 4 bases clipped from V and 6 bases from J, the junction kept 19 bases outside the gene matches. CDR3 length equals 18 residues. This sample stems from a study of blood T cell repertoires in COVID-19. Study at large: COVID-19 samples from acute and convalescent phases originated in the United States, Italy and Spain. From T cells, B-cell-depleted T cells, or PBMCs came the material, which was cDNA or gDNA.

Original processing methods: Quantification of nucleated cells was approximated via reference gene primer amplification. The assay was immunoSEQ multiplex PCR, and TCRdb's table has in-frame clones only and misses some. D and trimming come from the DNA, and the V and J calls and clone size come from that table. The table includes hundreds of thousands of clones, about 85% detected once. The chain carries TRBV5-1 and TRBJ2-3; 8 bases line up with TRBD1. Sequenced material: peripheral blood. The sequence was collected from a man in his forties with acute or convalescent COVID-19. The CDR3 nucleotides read TGCGCCAGCAGCGCGATCCCACCAGGGCAGGGGGCGCAGGATACGCAGTATTTT. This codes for CASSAIPPGQGAQDTQYF.